This T cell receptor beta chain was recovered during a study of monozygotic twins with inflammatory bowel disease (dated by TCRdb to the late 2010s). Looking at the study overall: In total, 28 monozygotic twin pairs made up the full study: 19 Danish pairs, all IBD-discordant, plus nine German pairs, of which four were IBD-concordant and five were IBD-discordant. Disease-associated traits were sought mainly through comparisons between IBD patients and their genetically identical healthy co-twins within discordant pairs. Each individual had, on average, about 151 000 unique TCRalpha sequences and 181 000 unique TCRbeta sequences available for analysis.

From each donor, an approximately 2.3 ml peripheral blood sample was collected into PAXgene tubes and kept at -80 degrees C. Total RNA was isolated from whole blood with the PAXgene blood miRNA kit on an automated QIAcube, without T cell sorting. Peripheral blood from monozygotic twin pairs who were concordant or discordant for inflammatory bowel disease underwent deep TCRalpha and TCRbeta repertoire profiling using unique molecular barcoding. Smoking habits were recorded for all twin pairs, with individuals classified as current, former or never smokers. There are 14 amino acids in the CDR3, from cysteine to phenylalanine inclusive. The nucleotide record is missing. CDR1 and CDR2 were assigned from the germline V gene as MNHNS and SASEGT. Library generation was performed with 5' RACE. Each TCR library was prepared from about 3.5 ug of total RNA. For each sample, cDNA synthesis with SMARTScribe reverse transcriptase was split into eight separate reactions. During cDNA synthesis, template switching was used to introduce unique molecular identifiers that contained a 6-nucleotide sample barcode. TCRalpha and TCRbeta cDNA was amplified in two nested PCRs of 16 and 9 cycles, and bead purification was carried out after each PCR. Before amplification, the cDNA was treated with uracil DNA-glycosylase and purified using the QIAquick PCR purification kit. The second PCR added Illumina TruSeq-compatible adapters along with sample-specific barcodes. Library quality and concentration were assessed using TapeStation and Qubit, and about 5 ng of each library was pooled. The pooled libraries were sequenced with 2 x 100 bp reads and custom sequencing primers on an Illumina HiSeq2500 single-index Rapid Run. In the paper's pipeline: MiGEC version 1.2.6 was used for UMI-based consensus assembly, which corrected PCR and sequencing errors. V(D)J alignment, clonotype assembly and CDR3 extraction were performed with MiXCR version 2.1.1. To normalise gene usage, clonotype sharing and MAIT/NKT TCR abundance, the top 1000, 10 000 and 20 000 clonotypes in each sample were analysed. Diversity was computed as the inverse Simpson index with the vegan R package after downsampling to 27 000 UMIs. Statistical testing used paired Mann-Whitney U tests on the discordant twin pairs and applied Benjamini-Hochberg correction for multiple testing. The reads underwent TCRdb reprocessing, giving one record for each CDR3 protein sequence and no DNA. TCRdb assigned the V and J calls; the authors' analysis was not used. For this sample, the table gives approximately 210,000 distinct CDR3 sequences. The ten largest make up 7.5% to 8% of the sample.

General findings and caveats noted by the study authors: A decrease in TCRbeta repertoire diversity, as measured by inverse Simpson index, was observed in IBD patients compared with their healthy co-twins. Differing immunosuppressive treatments among patients may have added background noise and inter-individual variability to the repertoires. The results gave no support for a single strong signal or clonotype linked to IBD. The analysis was unable to tell different T cell subtypes apart. Fewer clonotypes were shared with other individuals by IBD patients than by healthy twins, most markedly in patients showing signs of disease activity. Repertoire similarity did not differ between concordant and discordant twins, which could be due to limited statistical power.

Turning to this clonotype: No cognate antigen has been identified for it.

The sequence is built from TRBV6-1 and TRBJ2-7; TCRdb's D call, TRBD1, is unchecked because there is no DNA. This sequence originates from a human donor with ulcerative colitis or Crohn's disease, or a healthy co-twin of an affected twin (not recorded which). Sequenced input: blood. The CDR3 in this case is CASTPAAGSYEQYF.